The table lists the clone carrying this TCR beta chain with a count of one. Other DNA sequences within the sample encode an identical CDR3. This record comes from a study of blood T cell repertoires in COVID-19. At the level of the study: From T cells, B-cell-depleted T cells, or PBMCs came the material, which was cDNA or gDNA.

The cohort comprised adults aged about 18 to 100 years residing in approximately 25 US areas. Cohort assignment relied on participant-reported clinical history. Germline V gene lookup returns CDR1 KGHSH and CDR2 LQKENI. Trimming stripped 1 base from V and 1 base from J, with 5 bases between. This CDR3 is built from 14 residues. In the authors' methods: Scientists estimated how many nucleated cells there were by amplifying reference gene primers. Generated by immunoSEQ multiplex PCR, the TCRdb table keeps only in-frame clones and is missing some. V, J and clone size are those of that table, while D and trimming were read from the DNA. The data show about 210,000 clones, under 90% seen once.

Sequencing was performed on PBMCs or T cells enriched from blood (not recorded which). The chain links TRBV18 to TRBJ1-3; a possible D gene is TRBD1 (5 bases). This TCR was recovered from a woman aged 45-59 years with acute COVID-19. The CDR3 coding sequence is TGTGCCAGCTCACCACAGGGGTCTGGAAACACCATATATTTT. Its protein product is CASSPQGSGNTIYF.